This note documents a single T cell receptor (beta chain) sequence. Its antigen is as yet unknown. These data originate in a study of vaccination and CD4 T cells after COVID-19. Study information: The cells in question were stimulated using overlapping spike peptides derived from SARS-CoV-2, HCoV-NL63, HCoV-OC43 and HCoV-229E.

V lost 3 bases to trimming and J lost 3 bases, with 10 bases between them. This CDR3 contains 13 residues. Per the germline V gene, CDR1 is SGHRS and CDR2 is YFSETQ. Treatment denoted: approximately nine-day PBMC culture with coronavirus spike peptide pools or control peptides (ViraFEST assay). It was on days 3 and 7 that half the medium was replaced with fresh IL-2 medium. Sequencing of DNA taken from cultured CD4+ T cells relied on the Oncomine TCR Beta short-read assay. TCRdb independently ran MiXCR on the PCR reads; one entry per CDR3 protein. The sample holds about 17,000 distinct CDR3 sequences; around 75% are singletons and the top ten take about 15%.

The receptor comes from a human donor who had recovered from COVID-19. J is TRBJ2-7 and V is TRBV5-1, with D perhaps TRBD1 or TRBD2 (5 bases each). Sequencing was carried out using CD4+ T cells from blood, cultured in vitro. As DNA, the CDR3 is TGCGCCAGCAGCTCGGGACGGGGCTACGAGCAGTACTTC. It encodes CASSSGRGYEQYF. The whole variable domain, filled in from reference TRBV5-1 and TRBJ2-7, reads KAGVTQTPRYLIKTRGQQVTLSCSPISGHRSVSWYQQTPGQGLQFLFEYFSETQRNKGNFPGRFSGRQFSNSRSEMNVSTLELGDSALYLCASSSGRGYEQYFGPGTRLTVT.